Each of the 24 T cell receptor beta chains below was sequenced from the same sample in a study of Ad26.COV2.S vaccination and SARS-CoV-2 variants (dated by TCRdb to the early 2020s). In the paper's terms, the treatment or condition label means: around 19 received Ad26.COV2.S at low or high dose, single or two shots; 5 received placebo; per-sample allocation not given. For vaccine and placebo recipients, the sequenced repertoires came from samples collected on day 63 after the first injection. The library was made by the immunoSEQ multiplex PCR assay. TCRdb took this table from immuneACCESS and kept in-frame rearrangements with V and J called. Such tables lack part of the clones; where checked against another copy, unresolved V genes explain under half of the gap, and the rest is unexplained. A total of some 410,000 clones appear in this sample, about 90% of them only once. Around 1.7% of the sample rests with the top ten.

The material sequenced was peripheral blood, taken in a trial of Ad26.COV2.S vaccine versus placebo. These receptors all stem from a person aged 18-65 years who received the Ad26.COV2.S COVID-19 vaccine or a placebo.

The chain joins TRBV27 to TRBJ2-3; 13 nucleotides align to TRBD2. V was clipped by 4 bases and J by 6 bases; unmatched bases: 10. Germline V gives CDR1 MNHEY, CDR2 SMNVEV (reference sequence). The CDR3 totals 17 residues. The CDR3 coding sequence is TGTGCCAGCAGTTCCCCCACACTAGCGGGGGGGGCGGATACGCAGTATTTT. Its protein is CASSSPTLAGGADTQYF.

The J gene is TRBJ1-2, the V gene TRBV7-9; no reliable D call. V was cut by 3 bases and J by 0 bases, with 14 bases left in between. CDR1 and CDR2 from the germline V gene are SEHNR and FQNEAQ (reference sequence). This CDR3 spans 16 amino acids. The CDR3 coding sequence is TGTGCCAGCAGCTTGGCTGTGGTCAGTGCTAACTATGGCTACACCTTC. This gives the protein CASSLAVVSANYGYTF.

The chain uses TRBV12-3 or TRBV12-4 and TRBJ2-7; 7 bases agree with TRBD1. V shed 6 bases, J shed 6 bases, and the junction held 8 bases outside the gene matches. This CDR3 has 13 amino acids. CDR3 residues: CASRVTGAGEQYF. The CDR3 DNA sequence: TGTGCCAGCAGGGTAACAGGGGCGGGCGAGCAGTACTTC.

The V gene is TRBV10-1, the J gene TRBJ1-1, with D possibly being TRBD1 (5 bases). There are 15 residues in the CDR3. CDR1 is WNHNN and CDR2 is SYGVQD in the germline V gene (reference sequence). The ends were cut back, 0 bases at V and 0 bases at J, with 8 bases in the middle. The CDR3 is CASSESRQLNTEAFF. As DNA, the CDR3 is TGCGCCAGCAGTGAGTCAAGACAGCTGAACACTGAAGCTTTCTTT.

This chain uses TRBV6-2 or TRBV6-3 with TRBJ1-2; D perhaps matches TRBD1 (6 bases). V was trimmed by 4 bases and J by 4 bases, leaving 25 bases between them. The CDR3 covers 18 residues. Germline-derived CDR1 and CDR2 are MNHEY and SVGEGT. In nucleotides, the CDR3 is TGTGCCAGCAGTTGGGGGACACGACCTATCGGCCCTTTCTATGGCTACACCTTC. Translated: CASSWGTRPIGPFYGYTF.

This clone has only one observation. The chain recombines TRBV18 with TRBJ1-5; TRBD1 is a possible D gene (5 bases). CDR1 is KGHSH and CDR2 is LQKENI in the germline V gene. CDR3 size: 16 residues. Trimming took off 4 bases at V and 0 bases at J, with 13 bases between the two ends. CDR3 bases: TGTGCCAGCTCACGAAGGGACGACATTAGCAATCAGCCCCAGCATTTT. This gives the protein CASSRRDDISNQPQHF.

The chain joins TRBV20-1 to TRBJ1-1, with D hard to call. This CDR3 spans 10 amino acids. Germline CDR1 reads DFQATT; CDR2 reads SNEGSKA (reference sequence). Deletions cut 0 bases from V and 10 bases from J, with 6 bases between. For the CDR3, the DNA is TGCAGTGCTAGAGATAACCGAGCTTTCTTT. It encodes CSARDNRAFF.

The chain is built from TRBV19 and TRBJ2-3; a weak D match, TRBD2 (5 bases). The germline V and J ends were trimmed by 6 bases and 6 bases, with 16 bases remaining between them. The CDR3 is 14 amino acids. CDR1 is LNHDA, CDR2 SQIVND, per germline (reference sequence). CDR3 protein: CASSTLGVRDTQYF. In nucleotides, the CDR3 is TGTGCCAGTAGCACTCTGGGAGTCAGGGATACGCAGTATTTT.

This chain connects TRBV19 to TRBJ2-6; no firm D call. This CDR3 comprises 15 residues. Germline V gene data show CDR1 as LNHDA and CDR2 as SQIVND (reference sequence). Trimming shortened V by 4 bases and J by 0 bases, and 7 bases separated the two germline ends. The CDR3 spells CASSTTGSGANVLTF. CDR3 DNA sequence: TGTGCCAGTAGTACCACCGGCTCTGGGGCCAACGTCCTGACTTTC. The variable domain in full, completed from reference TRBV19 and TRBJ2-6, reads DGGITQSPKYLFRKEGQNVTLSCEQNLNHDAMYWYRQDPGQGLRLIYYSQIVNDFQKGDIAEGYSVSREKKESFPLTVTSAQKNPTAFYLCASSTTGSGANVLTFGAGSRLTVL.

The rearrangement links TRBV4-1 to TRBJ2-5, with TRBD2 matching 8 bases. This CDR3 contains 18 residues. Germline lookup yields CDR1 MGHRA and CDR2 YSYEKL. Germline trimming cut 3 bases from V and 8 bases from J; bases unmatched to any gene: 20. The CDR3, as DNA: TGCGCCAGCAGCCAGGGGTCGCAGCGGGGGTGGCTGAAGAATACCCAGTACTTC. It specifies CASSQGSQRGWLKNTQYF.

This sequence joins TRBV18 and TRBJ2-5; a possible D gene is TRBD1 (6 bases). V was cut by 3 bases and J by 1 base, with 12 bases left in between. The V gene's germline CDR1 is KGHSH and CDR2 LQKENI. CDR3 length equals 15 residues. The CDR3 nucleotides are TGTGCCAGCTCACCGAGGGGGAAACCCCAAGAGACCCAGTACTTC. This encodes CASSPRGKPQETQYF. The variable domain in full, with the rest retrieved from reference TRBV18 and TRBJ2-5, is NAGVMQNPRHLVRRRGQEARLRCSPMKGHSHVYWYRQLPEEGLKFMVYLQKENIIDESGMPKERFSAEFPKEGPSILRIQQVVRGDSAAYFCASSPRGKPQETQYFGPGTRLLVL.

This chain uses TRBV7-7 with TRBJ2-2; 9 bases match TRBD2. This CDR3 is built from 15 residues. V shed 5 bases, J shed 5 bases, and the junction held 6 bases outside the gene matches. Germline V gives CDR1 SSHAT, CDR2 FNYEAQ (reference sequence). DNA for the CDR3: TGTGCCAGCAGCCCCAGGACTAGCGCAACCGGGGAGCTGTTTTTT. Translating gives CASSPRTSATGELFF.

J is TRBJ2-3 and V is TRBV5-4; 7 positions match TRBD2. The germline gives CDR1 SGHNT, CDR2 YYREEE (reference sequence). The CDR3 extends over 15 amino acids. The J segment lost 2 bases and the V segment lost 4 bases, leaving 7 bases of the junction unmatched. The DNA of the CDR3 is TGTGCCAGCAGCCCCGGGGGAGGGGCCACAGATACGCAGTATTTT. Amino acids: CASSPGGGATDTQYF.

V is TRBV6-1 and J is TRBJ2-1; TRBD2 agrees at 9 bases. Germline-derived CDR1 and CDR2 are MNHNS and SASEGT. The CDR3 is made up of 15 amino acids. Trimming at V came to 3 bases and at J to 6 bases, leaving 6 bases not matched to a gene. CDR3 DNA sequence: TGTGCCAGCAGTGAGTCGCGGGGGGGTATCAATGAGCAGTTCTTC. It codes for CASSESRGGINEQFF.

As for this clone: The sample contains more than one DNA sequence encoding this CDR3. V usage is TRBV7-2 and J usage is TRBJ2-2; D gene uncertain. The CDR3 totals 15 residues. Germline CDR1 SGHTA, CDR2 FQGNSA. The germline V and J ends were trimmed by 1 base and 1 base, with 7 bases remaining between them. CDR3 nucleotide sequence: TGTGCCAGCAGCTTAGGGCGAGGGAACACCGGGGAGCTGTTTTTT. The encoded protein is CASSLGRGNTGELFF.

J is TRBJ1-1 and V is TRBV4-1; D ambiguous. V lost 1 base and J 3 bases, leaving 15 bases between the germline ends. The CDR3 sequence is 16 residues long. Germline V gene data show CDR1 as MGHRA and CDR2 as YSYEKL. CDR3 sequence: CASSQVEQLGDTEAFF. The CDR3 DNA is TGCGCCAGCAGCCAAGTGGAGCAGCTTGGGGACACTGAAGCTTTCTTT.

The rearrangement uses TRBV19 and TRBJ2-1, with D perhaps matching TRBD1 or TRBD2 (5 bases each). CDR3 size: 15 residues. V was pared by 4 bases and J by 0 bases, with 10 bases between. Germline assignment: CDR1 LNHDA and CDR2 SQIVND (reference sequence). CDR3 sequence (DNA): TGTGCCAGTAGTACGGGGCGTCGCTCCTACAATGAGCAGTTCTTC. Its protein is CASSTGRRSYNEQFF.

The V gene is TRBV4-3, the J gene TRBJ2-7; 8 nucleotides match TRBD2. CDR3 length: 16 residues. The trim removed 1 base at V and 7 bases at J, leaving 12 bases unmatched. CDR1 is LGHNA and CDR2 is YSLEER in the germline V gene. For the CDR3, the DNA is TGCGCCAGCAGCCAAGGTTTCGGCGGGGGGCTAAGGGAGCAGTACTTC. Its translation: CASSQGFGGGLREQYF.

The chain combines TRBV5-6 with TRBJ2-7; 7 nucleotides line up with TRBD1. The germline CDR1 and CDR2 sequences are SGHDT and YYEEEE. V was pared by 2 bases and J by 5 bases, with 7 bases of the junction left unmatched. The CDR3 loop spans 14 amino acids. The CDR3 DNA sequence: TGTGCCAGCAGCTTAGGGCCGACAGGGAACGAGCAGTACTTC. The encoded protein is CASSLGPTGNEQYF. Full variable domain (missing parts from reference TRBV5-6 and TRBJ2-7): DAGVTQSPTHLIKTRGQQVTLRCSPKSGHDTVSWYQQALGQGPQFIFQYYEEEERQRGNFPDRFSGHQFPNYSSELNVNALLLGDSALYLCASSLGPTGNEQYFGPGTRLTVT.

The sample holds one count of this clone. CDR3 amino acids: CAWSHGGSTDTQYF. DNA for the CDR3: TGTGCCTGGAGTCACGGGGGGAGCACAGATACGCAGTATTTT. The rearrangement links TRBV30 to TRBJ2-3; 7 bases fit TRBD2. V shed 2 bases and J 0 bases; nucleotides not matched to a gene: 2. CDR3 length: 14 amino acids. The germline CDR1 and CDR2 sequences are GTSNPN and SVGIG (reference sequence).

This chain links TRBV19 with TRBJ2-1; D remains ambiguous. Trimming removed 2 bases from V and 10 bases from J, with 12 bases in between. CDR1 is LNHDA and CDR2 is SQIVND in the germline V gene (reference sequence). This CDR3 is built from 13 residues. The CDR3 protein is CASSITGSAEQFF. CDR3 sequence (DNA): TGTGCCAGTAGTATAACCGGGTCGGCAGAGCAGTTCTTC.

The V call is TRBV7-9, the J call TRBJ2-7, with D hard to call. The V end lost 5 bases, the J end lost 6 bases, and 17 bases lay between the germline ends. The CDR3 is 14 amino acids. In germline, CDR1 is SEHNR, CDR2 FQNEAQ (reference sequence). The DNA for the CDR3 is TGTGCCAGCAGCCCACCCCCAGGCCCCCCCGAGCAGTACTTC. As protein: CASSPPPGPPEQYF.

The V call is TRBV5-4, the J call TRBJ1-5; 10 bases align to TRBD1. The CDR3 loop spans 15 amino acids. The junction had 5 bases not matched to a gene; V was cut back by 3 bases and J by 5 bases. CDR1 and CDR2 (germline): SGHNT, YYREEE (reference sequence). The CDR3: CASSSGQGKDQPQHF. The CDR3, as DNA: TGTGCCAGCAGCTCGGGACAGGGGAAAGATCAGCCCCAGCATTTT.

This chain links TRBV7-9 with TRBJ1-6, with 11 bases fitting TRBD1. The CDR3 runs to 16 residues. The V and J ends lost 5 bases and 6 bases, in that order; junction bases with no gene match: 6. CDR1 is SEHNR, CDR2 FQNEAQ, per germline (reference sequence). This chain's CDR3 is CASSQPGTGGNSPLHF. The CDR3 DNA sequence: TGTGCCAGCAGCCAACCGGGGACAGGGGGTAATTCACCCCTCCACTTT.